One T cell receptor (beta chain) is described in this entry. This clonotype was seen a handful of times. Which antigen it targets is not known. The input lacks base qualities; no much larger clone sits a single base away. The sample comes from a study of T cell repertoires in cytomegalovirus infection (dated 2019 in TCRdb). Regarding the complete study: Alongside well-studied HLA-B-restricted epitopes, the peptide stimulations were aimed at recently identified HLA-C-restricted CMV epitopes, whose presentation resists viral immunomodulation. The HLA type of each donor mattered for the analysis, because public TCR beta signatures pointed to carriage of CMV infection along with the matching HLA type. What the research found in general, with its limitations: Carriers of CMV infection plus the relevant HLA type were discriminated by the cumulative frequency of public TCR beta family members in the study cohort and in an independent roughly 340-donor cohort. The ex vivo response was dominated by HLA-C-restricted CMV-specific TCR beta clonotypes, and the single most frequent clonotype in two of eight donors was supplied by these HLA-C-restricted clonotypes.

Reading the label with the study, this specimen's treatment or condition is: in vitro stimulation with specific CMV peptide epitopes to enrich CMV-specific T cells. Based on the germline V gene, the CDR1 and CDR2 sequences are KGHSH and LQKENI. CDR3 length: 15 amino acids, cysteine to phenylalanine. CDR3 DNA is the only sequence kept; it has 45 bases, read in frame from the first base. V is clipped by 3 bases and J by 7 bases, and the sequence between their germline boundaries is 16 bases long. The sequencing machine was an Illumina HiSeq 1500. TCRdb itself trimmed the public reads at Q25 with fastp, ran MiXCR and retained productive beta chains. Identical CDR3 proteins give one entry, which carries the most common genes and DNA. Across this sample there are 360,000 or so distinct CDR3 sequences, with approximately 35% seen only once. Roughly 13% of the sample comes from the top ten.

The sample here was cultured PBMCs, taken from culture after CMV antigen stimulation. This receptor was taken from a human donor in good health (CMV status not recorded). Some clones in this sample may be carry-over from other donors' samples. The chain was built from TRBV18 and TRBJ2-1; the D segment could be TRBD2, given 6 matching bases. In nucleotide form, the sequence is TGTGCCAGCTCACCCGCGCAGGAGGGCTGGAATGAGCAGTTCTTC. This sequence encodes CASSPAQEGWNEQFF. The CDR3 plus the reference TRBV18 and TRBJ2-1 genes for the other parts give the full variable domain: NAGVMQNPRHLVRRRGQEARLRCSPMKGHSHVYWYRQLPEEGLKFMVYLQKENIIDESGMPKERFSAEFPKEGPSILRIQQVVRGDSAAYFCASSPAQEGWNEQFFGPGTRLTVL.